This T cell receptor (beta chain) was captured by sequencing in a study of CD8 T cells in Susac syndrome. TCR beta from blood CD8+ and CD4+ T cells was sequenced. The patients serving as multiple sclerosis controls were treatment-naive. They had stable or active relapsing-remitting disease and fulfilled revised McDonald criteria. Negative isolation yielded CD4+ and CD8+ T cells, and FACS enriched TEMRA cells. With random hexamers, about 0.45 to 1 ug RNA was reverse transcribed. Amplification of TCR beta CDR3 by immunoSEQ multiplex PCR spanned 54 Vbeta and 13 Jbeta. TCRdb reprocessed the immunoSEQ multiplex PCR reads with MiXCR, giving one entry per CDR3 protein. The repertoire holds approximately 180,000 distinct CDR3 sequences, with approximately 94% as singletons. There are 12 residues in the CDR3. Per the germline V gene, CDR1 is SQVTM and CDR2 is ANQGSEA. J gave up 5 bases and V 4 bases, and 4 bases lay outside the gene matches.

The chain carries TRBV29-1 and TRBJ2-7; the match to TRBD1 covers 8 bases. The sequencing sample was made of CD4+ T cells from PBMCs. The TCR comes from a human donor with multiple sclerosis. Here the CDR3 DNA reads TGCAGCGTTGGGACAGGGAACGACGAGCAGTACTTC. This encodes CSVGTGNDEQYF.